The clone carrying this T cell receptor beta chain appeared a few times. Its antigen is not identified. A clone one base away is much larger, so this may be a read error. This specimen comes from a study of molecular identifiers for immune sequencing clone quantification. In the study overall: Four of five RNA aliquots from roughly 21,000 or 96,000 naive CD8 T cells were sequenced. Study findings and constraints: Identical TCR molecules can share a barcode, and this sharing could underestimate highly expanded clone sizes.

V dropped 7 bases and J dropped 5 bases, with 27 bases sitting between them. CDR1 MDHEN and CDR2 SYDVKM come from the germline V gene. This CDR3 is 18 amino acids long. Naive CD8 T cells were picked out by sorting for CD8+CD4-CCR7+CD45RA+. Methods described previously, with TCR primers listed, were used for bulk TCR libraries. MiXCR, applied by TCRdb to the PCR reads, yields one record per CDR3 protein. The data contain about 630,000 distinct CDR3 sequences, about 25% of them singletons. Sequencing input: naive CD8+ T cells from blood, with Jurkat cell RNA spiked in. Stated subset: FACS-sorted CD8+CD4-CCR7+CD45RA+ naive T cells. The chain carries TRBV28 and TRBJ1-5, with D perhaps TRBD1 (5 bases). The receptor comes from a human donor in good health. Some libraries in this study had Jurkat cell RNA spiked in. CDR3 coding DNA: TGTGCCAGCACCCCCGGGCCGGGGGGTCGGATCTCCTATCAGCCCCAGCATTTT. It encodes CASTPGPGGRISYQPQHF.